A single sample gave rise to the 18 T cell receptor beta chains below, sequenced in a study of T cell responses to AZD1222 COVID-19 vaccine. Data came from immunoSEQ multiplex PCR; TCRdb stores just in-frame clones and leaves some out. The sample yields about 59,000 clones, 75% to 90% seen once. The specimen comprised peripheral blood, sampled 28 days after the second AZD1222 dose. The origin of the receptors is an adult who received the AZD1222 COVID-19 vaccine.

This chain connects TRBV7-3 to TRBJ2-7; TRBD1 might be the D (6 bases). The V and J ends lost 3 bases and 5 bases respectively, with 17 bases between them. The CDR3 contains 15 residues. Per the germline V gene, CDR1 is SGHTA and CDR2 is FQGTGA. DNA for the CDR3: TGTGCCAGCAGCTTTCAAGTAGGCAGGGGACACGAGCAGTACTTC. This encodes CASSFQVGRGHEQYF.

This clone turned up a few times. The genes are TRBV28 and TRBJ1-2; 7 nucleotides align to TRBD1. Trimming removed 7 bases from V and 4 bases from J; junction bases left unmatched: 6. This CDR3 has 13 residues. CDR1 MDHEN and CDR2 SYDVKM come from the germline V gene. The CDR3 here is CASTADRAYGYTF. The DNA of the CDR3 is TGTGCCAGCACCGCTGACAGGGCCTATGGCTACACCTTC.

The chain employs TRBV3-1 (or the pseudogene TRBV3-2) and TRBJ2-7, with D perhaps TRBD2 (5 bases). Germline V gene lookup returns CDR1 LGHDT and CDR2 YNNKEL (reference sequence). This CDR3 is built from 13 residues. V was trimmed by 3 bases and J by 4 bases, leaving 10 bases between them. CDR3 bases: TGTGCCAGCAGCCAGGGAGCCCGTTACGAGCAGTACTTC. As protein: CASSQGARYEQYF.

The chain employs TRBV11-2 and TRBJ2-5; 10 bases agree with TRBD1. Losses at the gene ends were 8 bases for V and 5 bases for J; bases not matched to a gene: 11. Germline loops: CDR1 SGHAT, CDR2 FQNNGV. The CDR3 is made up of 15 amino acids. CDR3 sequence reads: CASRARDRGLETQYF. The CDR3 region has the DNA TGTGCCAGCCGAGCCCGGGACAGGGGCTTGGAGACCCAGTACTTC.

The rearrangement uses TRBV19 and TRBJ1-1; D may be TRBD1 (6 bases). Trimming stripped 4 bases from V and 4 bases from J, with 13 bases between. This CDR3 comprises 14 residues. Germline loops: CDR1 LNHDA, CDR2 SQIVND (reference sequence). This CDR3 reads CASSKTGPSTEAFF. The CDR3 DNA sequence: TGTGCCAGTAGTAAAACAGGGCCGAGCACTGAAGCTTTCTTT.

This chain links TRBV6-5 with TRBJ2-7; D call uncertain. Germline V lookup: CDR1 MNHEY, CDR2 SVGAGI. The CDR3 length is 12 residues. V lost 6 bases to trimming and J lost 3 bases, with 9 bases between them. The CDR3 DNA is TGTGCCAGCAGGGCCGAATTCTACGAGCAGTACTTC. Protein sequence: CASRAEFYEQYF.

J is TRBJ2-5 and V is TRBV29-1; 13 positions agree with TRBD2. The germline gives CDR1 SQVTM, CDR2 ANQGSEA. The CDR3 consists of 14 residues. With V trimmed by 8 bases and J by 5 bases, 8 bases remained unmatched. CDR3 coding DNA: TGCAGCACTGGGACTAGCGGGACGTCTGAGACCCAGTACTTC. It specifies CSTGTSGTSETQYF.

This clone showed up just a few times. This chain joins TRBV3-1 (or the pseudogene TRBV3-2) and TRBJ1-5; D remains unclear. Between the trimmed V and J ends, which lost 4 bases and 1 base, there was a span of 11 bases. CDR3 length: 15 residues. Germline V CDR1 and CDR2: LGHDT, YNNKEL (reference sequence). Written as DNA, the CDR3 is TGTGCCAGCAGCCTAAGGGCCTCCAGCAATCAGCCCCAGCATTTT. Its translation is CASSLRASSNQPQHF.

This clone turned up a few times. V is TRBV11-2 and J is TRBJ1-1; D not resolved. Between the trimmed V and J ends, which lost 1 base and 5 bases, there was a span of 8 bases. CDR1 and CDR2 from the germline V gene are SGHAT and FQNNGV. This CDR3 spans 13 amino acids. Here the CDR3 DNA reads TGTGCCAGCAGCTTAGTTCTAGGGACTGAAGCTTTCTTT. Amino acid sequence: CASSLVLGTEAFF.

V and J are TRBV6-1 and TRBJ2-7; TRBD1 might be the D (5 bases). There are 15 residues in the CDR3. V was clipped by 0 bases and J by 0 bases, with 9 bases between them. CDR1 is MNHNS and CDR2 is SASEGT in the germline V gene. This chain's CDR3 is CASSEAVDNSYEQYF. CDR3 nucleotide sequence: TGTGCCAGCAGTGAAGCGGTGGACAACTCCTACGAGCAGTACTTC.

V gene TRBV9 combines with J gene TRBJ2-3; 9 bases fit TRBD2. This CDR3 is built from 15 residues. From germline, CDR1 is SGDLS and CDR2 YYNGEE. The V segment lost 3 bases and the J segment 2 bases; nucleotides outside the gene matches: 4. CDR3: CASSATSGLTDTQYF. The CDR3 DNA reads TGTGCCAGCAGCGCGACTAGCGGACTCACAGATACGCAGTATTTT.

The chain carries TRBV7-2 and TRBJ1-1; TRBD1 matches 9 bases. V trimming: 6 bases; J trimming: 1 base; junction bases outside the gene matches: 3. CDR1 and CDR2 from the germline V gene are SGHTA and FQGNSA. This CDR3 has 14 amino acids. CDR3 DNA sequence: TGTGCCAGCAGGCCGACAGGGGGGAACACTGAAGCTTTCTTT. Translating gives CASRPTGGNTEAFF.

The chain has TRBV18 and TRBJ2-7; tentatively, D is TRBD1 or TRBD2 (5 bases each). The CDR3 sequence is 13 residues long. The germline V gene encodes CDR1 KGHSH and CDR2 LQKENI. Trimming removed 3 bases from V and 7 bases from J, with 13 bases in between. The CDR3 DNA reads as TGTGCCAGCTCACCCGGACACGGGGCGGAGCAGTACTTC. Translated: CASSPGHGAEQYF.

The chain is built from TRBV28 and TRBJ2-2; 11 positions agree with TRBD2. With 6 bases clipped from V and 6 bases from J, the junction kept 15 bases outside the gene matches. The germline V gene encodes CDR1 MDHEN and CDR2 SYDVKM. The CDR3 is 18 amino acids. The CDR3 region has the DNA TGTGCCAGCAGCTTTAGCGGGAGGGCCAGTGTGCTGTCCGGGGAGCTGTTTTTT. Protein product: CASSFSGRASVLSGELFF.

CDR3 residues: CASSLAGGYSEKLFF. CDR3 nucleotides: TGTGCCAGCAGCTTAGCGGGGGGATACAGTGAAAAACTGTTTTTT. The chain employs TRBV7-2 and TRBJ1-4; possibly TRBD1 for D (5 bases). Germline assignment: CDR1 SGHTA and CDR2 FQGNSA. Trimming took off 0 bases at V and 7 bases at J, with 12 bases between the two ends. This CDR3 has 15 residues.

The J gene is TRBJ2-7, the V gene TRBV10-1; TRBD2 matches 9 bases. The ends lost 5 bases at V and 4 bases at J; junction bases unmatched: 6. From germline, CDR1 is WNHNN and CDR2 SYGVQD (reference sequence). This CDR3 contains 14 residues. CDR3 residues: CASSPQAGGYEQYF. DNA for the CDR3: TGCGCCAGCAGTCCCCAGGCGGGAGGGTACGAGCAGTACTTC.

The chain combines TRBV3-1 (or the pseudogene TRBV3-2) with TRBJ1-5; D possibly corresponds to TRBD1 (5 bases). The CDR3 contains 13 residues. Trimming removed 5 bases from V and 6 bases from J, with 11 bases in between. The germline CDR1 and CDR2 sequences are LGHDT and YNNKEL (reference sequence). CDR3 in DNA: TGTGCCAGCAGCATGACAGCCGGTCAGCCCCAGCATTTT. Translation: CASSMTAGQPQHF.

This chain connects TRBV7-9 to TRBJ1-2; the match to TRBD1 covers 7 bases. The CDR3 covers 15 residues. CDR1 is SEHNR, CDR2 FQNEAQ, per germline (reference sequence). After removal of 1 base from V and 6 bases from J, the junction contained 8 bases not matched to a gene. CDR3 sequence reads: CASSLGLQGSHGYTF. In DNA form, the CDR3 reads TGTGCCAGCAGCTTAGGGTTACAGGGGAGCCATGGCTACACCTTC.